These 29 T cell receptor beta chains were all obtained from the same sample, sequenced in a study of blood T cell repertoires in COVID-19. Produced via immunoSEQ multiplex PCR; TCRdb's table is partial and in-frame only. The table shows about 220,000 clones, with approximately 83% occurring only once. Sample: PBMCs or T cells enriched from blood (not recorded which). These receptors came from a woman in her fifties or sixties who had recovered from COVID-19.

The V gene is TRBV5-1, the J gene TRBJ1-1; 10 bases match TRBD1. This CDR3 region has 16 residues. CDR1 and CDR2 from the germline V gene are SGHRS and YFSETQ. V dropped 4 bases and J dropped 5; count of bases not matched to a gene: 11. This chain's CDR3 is CASSGRDRGWGTEAFF. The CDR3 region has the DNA TGCGCCAGCAGCGGGAGGGACAGGGGATGGGGTACTGAAGCTTTCTTT.

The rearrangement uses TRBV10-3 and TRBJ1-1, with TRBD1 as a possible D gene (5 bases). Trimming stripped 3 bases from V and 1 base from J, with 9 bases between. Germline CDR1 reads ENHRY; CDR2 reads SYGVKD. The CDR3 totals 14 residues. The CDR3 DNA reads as TGTGCCATCAGTGACCCACAGGAGAACACTGAAGCTTTCTTT. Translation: CAISDPQENTEAFF.

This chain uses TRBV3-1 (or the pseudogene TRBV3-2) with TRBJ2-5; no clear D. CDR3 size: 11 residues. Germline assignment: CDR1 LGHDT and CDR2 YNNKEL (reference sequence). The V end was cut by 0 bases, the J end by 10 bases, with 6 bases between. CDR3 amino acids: CASSQESYQYF. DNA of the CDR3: TGTGCCAGCAGCCAAGAATCGTACCAGTACTTC.

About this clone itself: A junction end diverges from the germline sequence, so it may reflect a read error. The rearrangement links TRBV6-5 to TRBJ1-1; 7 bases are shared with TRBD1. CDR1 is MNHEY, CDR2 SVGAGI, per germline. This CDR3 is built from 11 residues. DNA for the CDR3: TGTGCCAGCAGAACGCCGGGACAGCCGGTCTTT. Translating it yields CASRTPGQPVF.

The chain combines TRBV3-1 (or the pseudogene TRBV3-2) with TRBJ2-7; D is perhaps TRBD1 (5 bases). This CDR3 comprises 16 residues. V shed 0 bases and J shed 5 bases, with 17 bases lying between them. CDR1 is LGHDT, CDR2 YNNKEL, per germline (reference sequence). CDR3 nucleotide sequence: TGTGCCAGCAGCCAAGACTGTAAGGGGTCTTGGGACGAGCAGTACTTC. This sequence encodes CASSQDCKGSWDEQYF.

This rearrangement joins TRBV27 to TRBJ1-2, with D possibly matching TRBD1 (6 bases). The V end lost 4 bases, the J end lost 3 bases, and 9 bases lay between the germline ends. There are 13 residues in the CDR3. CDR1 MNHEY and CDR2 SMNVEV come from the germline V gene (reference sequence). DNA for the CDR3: TGTGCCAGCAGTTCCTACAGGGACTATGGCTACACCTTC. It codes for CASSSYRDYGYTF.

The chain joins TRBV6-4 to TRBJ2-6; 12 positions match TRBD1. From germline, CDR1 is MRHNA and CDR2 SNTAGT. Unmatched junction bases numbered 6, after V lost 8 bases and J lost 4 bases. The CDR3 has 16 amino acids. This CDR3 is CASQPGQGAGANVLTF. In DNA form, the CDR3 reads TGTGCCAGCCAACCGGGACAGGGGGCCGGGGCCAACGTCCTGACTTTC.

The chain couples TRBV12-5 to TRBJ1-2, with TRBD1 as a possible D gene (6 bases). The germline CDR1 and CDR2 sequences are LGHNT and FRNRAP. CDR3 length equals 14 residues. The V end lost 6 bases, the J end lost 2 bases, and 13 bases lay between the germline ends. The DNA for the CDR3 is TGTGCTAGTGGCCCTACAGGGCACAACTATGGCTACACCTTC. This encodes CASGPTGHNYGYTF.

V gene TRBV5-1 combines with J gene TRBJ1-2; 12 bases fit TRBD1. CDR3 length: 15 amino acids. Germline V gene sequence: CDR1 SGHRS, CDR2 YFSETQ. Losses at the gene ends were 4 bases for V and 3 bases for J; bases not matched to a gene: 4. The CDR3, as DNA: TGCGCCAGCAGCAGGGACAGGGGGCTAGACTATGGCTACACCTTC. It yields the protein CASSRDRGLDYGYTF.

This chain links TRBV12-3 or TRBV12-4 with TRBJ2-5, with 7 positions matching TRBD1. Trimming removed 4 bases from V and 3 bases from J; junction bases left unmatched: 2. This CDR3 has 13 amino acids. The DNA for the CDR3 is TGTGCCAGCAGTTGGGGGACAGAAGAGACCCAGTACTTC. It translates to CASSWGTEETQYF.

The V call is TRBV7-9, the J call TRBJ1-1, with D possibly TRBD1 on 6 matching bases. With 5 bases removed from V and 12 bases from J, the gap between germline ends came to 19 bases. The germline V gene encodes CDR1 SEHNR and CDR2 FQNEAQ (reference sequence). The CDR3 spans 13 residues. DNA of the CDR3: TGTGCCAGCAGCACAAGCGAGGGACACAGAACTTTCTTT. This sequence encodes CASSTSEGHRTFF.

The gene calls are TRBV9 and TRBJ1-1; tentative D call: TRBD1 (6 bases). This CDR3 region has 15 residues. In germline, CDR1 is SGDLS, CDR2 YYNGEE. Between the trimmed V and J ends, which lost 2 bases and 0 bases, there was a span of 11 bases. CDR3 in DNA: TGTGCCAGCAGCGTGGTCACAGGGCTGAACACTGAAGCTTTCTTT. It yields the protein CASSVVTGLNTEAFF.

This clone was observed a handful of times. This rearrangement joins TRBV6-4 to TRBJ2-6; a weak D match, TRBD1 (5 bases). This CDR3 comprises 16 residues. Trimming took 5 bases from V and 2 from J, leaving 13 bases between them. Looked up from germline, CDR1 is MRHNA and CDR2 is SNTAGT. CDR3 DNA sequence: TGTGCCAGCAGTTTTCAGGGTGGGACTGGGGCCAACGTCCTGACTTTC. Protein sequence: CASSFQGGTGANVLTF.

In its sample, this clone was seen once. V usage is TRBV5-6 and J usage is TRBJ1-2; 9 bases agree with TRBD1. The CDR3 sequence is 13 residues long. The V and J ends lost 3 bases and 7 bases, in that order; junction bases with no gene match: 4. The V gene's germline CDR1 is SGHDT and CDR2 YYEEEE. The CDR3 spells CASSSGTGSGYTF. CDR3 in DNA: TGTGCCAGCAGCTCCGGGACAGGGTCTGGCTACACCTTC.

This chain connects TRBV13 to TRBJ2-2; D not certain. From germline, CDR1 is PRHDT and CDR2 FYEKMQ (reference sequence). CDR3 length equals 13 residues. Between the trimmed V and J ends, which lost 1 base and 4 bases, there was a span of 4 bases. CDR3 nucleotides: TGTGCCAGCAGCTTAGTCCTCACCGGGGAGCTGTTTTTT. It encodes CASSLVLTGELFF.

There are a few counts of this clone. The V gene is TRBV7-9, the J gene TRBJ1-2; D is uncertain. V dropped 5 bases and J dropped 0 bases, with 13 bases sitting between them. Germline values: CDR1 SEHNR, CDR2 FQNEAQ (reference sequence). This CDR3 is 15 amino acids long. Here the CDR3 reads CASSGGLAANYGYTF. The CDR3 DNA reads TGTGCCAGCAGCGGAGGACTCGCGGCTAACTATGGCTACACCTTC.

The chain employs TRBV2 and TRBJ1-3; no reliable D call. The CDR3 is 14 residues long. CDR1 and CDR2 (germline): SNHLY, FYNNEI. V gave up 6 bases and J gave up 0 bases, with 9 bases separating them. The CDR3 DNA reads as TGTGCCAGCAGGTTCATAGCCTCTGGAAACACCATATATTTT. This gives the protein CASRFIASGNTIYF.

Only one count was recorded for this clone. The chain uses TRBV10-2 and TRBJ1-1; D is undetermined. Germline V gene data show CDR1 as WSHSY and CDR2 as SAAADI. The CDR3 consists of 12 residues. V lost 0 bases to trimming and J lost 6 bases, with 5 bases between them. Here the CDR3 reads CASSESSAEAFF. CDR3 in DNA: TGCGCCAGCAGTGAGTCGTCAGCTGAAGCTTTCTTT.

In nucleotides, the CDR3 is TGTGCCAGCAGCCAGCTAGGGGCTGAGCAGTTCTTC. Translation gives CASSQLGAEQFF. The chain carries TRBV3-1 (or the pseudogene TRBV3-2) and TRBJ2-1; D possibly corresponds to TRBD1 (5 bases). Germline V CDR1 and CDR2: LGHDT, YNNKEL (reference sequence). The V gene lost 3 bases and the J gene lost 9 bases, with 9 bases spanning the gap. The CDR3 is made up of 12 amino acids.

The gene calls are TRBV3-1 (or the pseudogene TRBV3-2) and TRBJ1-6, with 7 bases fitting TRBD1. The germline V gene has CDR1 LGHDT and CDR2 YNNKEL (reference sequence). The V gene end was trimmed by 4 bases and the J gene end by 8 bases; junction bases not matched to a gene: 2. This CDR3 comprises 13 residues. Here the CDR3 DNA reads TGTGCCAGCAGCCTCACAGGGGATTCACCCCTCCACTTT. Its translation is CASSLTGDSPLHF.

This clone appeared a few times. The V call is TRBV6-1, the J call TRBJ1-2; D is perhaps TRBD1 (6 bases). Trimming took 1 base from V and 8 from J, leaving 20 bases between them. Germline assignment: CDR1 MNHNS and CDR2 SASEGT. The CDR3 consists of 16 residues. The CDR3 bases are TGTGCCAGCAGTGAAGATCGGCCGACAGGAGGTCGCGGCTACACCTTC. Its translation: CASSEDRPTGGRGYTF.

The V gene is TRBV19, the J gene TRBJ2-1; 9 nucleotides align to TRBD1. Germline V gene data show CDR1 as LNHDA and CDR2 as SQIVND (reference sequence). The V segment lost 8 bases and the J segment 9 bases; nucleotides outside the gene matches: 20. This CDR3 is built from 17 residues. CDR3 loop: CASADRGKRGRVGEQFF. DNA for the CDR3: TGTGCCAGTGCCGACAGGGGGAAGAGGGGCCGGGTTGGTGAGCAGTTCTTC.

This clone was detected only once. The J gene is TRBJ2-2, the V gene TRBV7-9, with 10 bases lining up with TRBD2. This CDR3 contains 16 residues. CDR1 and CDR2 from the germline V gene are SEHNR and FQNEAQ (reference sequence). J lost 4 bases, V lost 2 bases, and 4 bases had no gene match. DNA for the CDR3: TGTGCCAGCAGCTTACCTAGCGGGAGTGCCACCGGGGAGCTGTTTTTT. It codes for CASSLPSGSATGELFF.

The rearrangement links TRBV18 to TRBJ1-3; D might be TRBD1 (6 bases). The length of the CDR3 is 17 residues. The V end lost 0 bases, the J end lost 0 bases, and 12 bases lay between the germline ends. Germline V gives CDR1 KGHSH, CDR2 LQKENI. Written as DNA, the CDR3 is TGTGCCAGCTCACCACCGGGCAGGGGCGGCTCTGGAAACACCATATATTTT. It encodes CASSPPGRGGSGNTIYF.

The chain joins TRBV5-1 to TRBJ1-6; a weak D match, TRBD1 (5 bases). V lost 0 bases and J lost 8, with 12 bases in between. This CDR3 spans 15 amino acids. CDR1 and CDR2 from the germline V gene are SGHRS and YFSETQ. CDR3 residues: CASSLGTQGDSPLHF. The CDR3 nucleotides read TGCGCCAGCAGCTTGGGTACTCAAGGGGATTCACCCCTCCACTTT.

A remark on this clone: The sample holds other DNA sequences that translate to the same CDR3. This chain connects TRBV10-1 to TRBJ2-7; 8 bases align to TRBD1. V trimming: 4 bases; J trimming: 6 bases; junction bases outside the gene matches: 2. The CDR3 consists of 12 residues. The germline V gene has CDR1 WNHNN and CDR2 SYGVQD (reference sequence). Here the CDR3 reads CASSGTGFEQYF. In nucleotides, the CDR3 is TGCGCCAGCAGTGGGACAGGGTTCGAGCAGTACTTC.

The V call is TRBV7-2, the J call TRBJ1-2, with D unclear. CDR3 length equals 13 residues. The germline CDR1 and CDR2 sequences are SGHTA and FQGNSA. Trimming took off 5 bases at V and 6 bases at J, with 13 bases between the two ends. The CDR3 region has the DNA TGTGCCAGCAGCCTAGAGGGAGGGAATGGCTACACCTTC. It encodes CASSLEGGNGYTF.

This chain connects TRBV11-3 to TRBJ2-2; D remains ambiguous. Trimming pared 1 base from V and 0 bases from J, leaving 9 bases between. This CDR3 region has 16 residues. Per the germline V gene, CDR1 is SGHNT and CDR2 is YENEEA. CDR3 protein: CASSLAVSSNTGELFF. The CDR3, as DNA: TGTGCCAGCAGCTTAGCCGTGAGTTCGAACACCGGGGAGCTGTTTTTT.

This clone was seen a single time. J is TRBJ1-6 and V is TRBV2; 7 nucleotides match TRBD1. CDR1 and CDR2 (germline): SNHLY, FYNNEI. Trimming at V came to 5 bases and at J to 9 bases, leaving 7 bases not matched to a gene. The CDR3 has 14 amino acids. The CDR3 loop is CASSSTGSSSPLHF. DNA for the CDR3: TGTGCCAGCAGTTCGACAGGGTCCTCTTCACCCCTCCACTTT.